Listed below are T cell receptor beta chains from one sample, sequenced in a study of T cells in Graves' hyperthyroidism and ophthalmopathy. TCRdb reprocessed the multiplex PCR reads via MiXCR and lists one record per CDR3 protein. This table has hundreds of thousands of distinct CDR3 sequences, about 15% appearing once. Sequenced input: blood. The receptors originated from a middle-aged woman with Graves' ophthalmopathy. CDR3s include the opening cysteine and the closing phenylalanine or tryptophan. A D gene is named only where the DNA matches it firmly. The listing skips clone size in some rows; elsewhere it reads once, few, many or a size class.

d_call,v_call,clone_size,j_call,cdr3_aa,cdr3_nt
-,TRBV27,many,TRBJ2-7,CASSLRLHYEQYF,TGTGCCAGCAGCCTCCGGCTGCACTACGAGCAGTACTTC
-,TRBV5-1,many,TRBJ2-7,CASSEGDASYEQYF,TGCGCCAGCAGCGAGGGTGATGCCTCCTACGAGCAGTACTTC
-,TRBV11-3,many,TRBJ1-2,CASSPSGNPYGYTF,TGTGCCAGCAGCCCCAGTGGGAATCCCTATGGCTACACCTTC
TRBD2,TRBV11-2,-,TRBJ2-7,CASSPLKERGHYEQYF,TGTGCCAGCAGCCCCCTGAAGGAGCGGGGGCACTACGAGCAGTACTTC
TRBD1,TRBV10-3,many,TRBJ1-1,CAISAKGQGGTEAFF,TGTGCCATCAGTGCAAAGGGACAGGGCGGCACTGAAGCTTTCTTT
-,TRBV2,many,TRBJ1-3,CASSEAFSGNTIYF,TGTGCCAGCAGTGAAGCTTTCTCTGGAAACACCATATATTTT
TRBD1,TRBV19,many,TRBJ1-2,CASSSLQGAGDYGYTF,TGTGCCAGTAGTTCACTACAGGGGGCAGGCGACTATGGCTACACCTTC
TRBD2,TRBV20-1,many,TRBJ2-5,CSGSGRARETQYF,TGCAGTGGGAGCGGGAGGGCCAGGGAGACCCAGTACTTC
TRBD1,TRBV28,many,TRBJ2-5,CASSSGRGTVQETQYF,TGTGCCAGCAGTTCCGGGCGAGGGACAGTTCAAGAGACCCAGTACTTC
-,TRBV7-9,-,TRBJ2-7,CASSSQGGKQYF,TGTGCCAGCAGCTCACAAGGGGGGAAGCAGTACTTC
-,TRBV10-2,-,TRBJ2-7,CASSESGGHNEQYF,TGCGCCAGCAGTGAGTCTGGAGGACACAACGAGCAGTACTTC
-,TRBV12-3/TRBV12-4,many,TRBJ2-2,CASRVFVGELFF,TGTGCCAGCAGGGTTTTTGTCGGGGAGCTGTTTTTT
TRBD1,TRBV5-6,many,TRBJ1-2,CASSFNTGGDGYTF,TGTGCCAGCAGCTTTAATACAGGGGGTGACGGCTACACCTTC
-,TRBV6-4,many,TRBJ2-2,CASSASRNTGELFF,TGTGCCAGCAGTGCCTCTAGGAACACCGGGGAGCTGTTTTTT
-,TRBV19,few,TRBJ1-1,CASTFPGGPRRTEAFF,TGTGCCAGTACCTTCCCTGGGGGGCCTCGACGCACTGAAGCTTTCTTT
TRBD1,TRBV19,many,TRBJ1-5,CASTRTGSREDQPQHF,TGTGCCAGTACAAGGACAGGGAGTCGCGAGGATCAGCCCCAGCATTTT
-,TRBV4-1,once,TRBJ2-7,CASSQESADSSYEQYF,TGCGCCAGCAGCCAAGAGTCGGCGGACAGCTCCTACGAGCAGTACTTC
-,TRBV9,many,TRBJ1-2,CASSVGGPYTVGGYTF,TGTGCCAGCAGCGTAGGGGGGCCCTACACAGTTGGTGGCTACACCTTC
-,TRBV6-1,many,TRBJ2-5,CASIAWGEETQYF,TGTGCCAGCATTGCGTGGGGTGAAGAGACCCAGTACTTC
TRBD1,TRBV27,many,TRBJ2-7,CASSFFGGTGLYEQYF,TGTGCCAGCAGTTTTTTCGGAGGGACAGGGTTATACGAGCAGTACTTC
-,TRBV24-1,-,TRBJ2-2,CATRGTGELFF,TGTGCCACCCGGGGCACCGGGGAGCTGTTTTTT
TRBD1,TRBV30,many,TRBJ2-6,CAWGPQGVGANVLTF,TGTGCCTGGGGGCCACAGGGGGTTGGGGCCAACGTCCTGACTTTC
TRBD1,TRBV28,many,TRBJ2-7,CASSRGQDNEQYF,TGTGCCAGCAGCCGCGGACAGGACAACGAGCAGTACTTC
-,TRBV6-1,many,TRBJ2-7,CASSKDFYEQYF,TGTGCCAGCAGTAAGGACTTCTACGAGCAGTACTTC
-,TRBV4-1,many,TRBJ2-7,CASSQHHNEAYEQYF,TGCGCCAGCAGCCAACACCATAACGAGGCGTACGAGCAGTACTTC
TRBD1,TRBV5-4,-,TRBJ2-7,CASSLGGGTGSSYEQYF,TGTGCCAGCAGCTTGGGTGGCGGGACAGGGTCTTCCTACGAGCAGTACTTC
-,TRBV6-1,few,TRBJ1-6,CASSPRGSVDNSPLHF,TGTGCCAGCAGTCCCCGGGGCTCTGTAGATAATTCACCCCTCCACTTT
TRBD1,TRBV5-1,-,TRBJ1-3,CASSSTGDNGNTIYF,TGCGCCAGCAGTTCTACAGGGGATAATGGAAACACCATATATTTT
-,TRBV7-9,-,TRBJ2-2,CATPLPGELFF,TGTGCCACCCCTTTGCCCGGGGAGCTGTTTTTT
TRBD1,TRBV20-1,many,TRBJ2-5,CSAGRQGSGATQYF,TGCAGTGCTGGGAGACAGGGTTCTGGGGCGACCCAGTACTTC
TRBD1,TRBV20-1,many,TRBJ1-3,CSVPGTGRVGNTIYF,TGCAGTGTTCCGGGGACAGGGAGAGTGGGAAACACCATATATTTT
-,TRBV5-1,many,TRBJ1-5,CASSLAPHGNQPQHF,TGCGCCAGCAGCTTGGCCCCCCACGGGAATCAGCCCCAGCATTTT
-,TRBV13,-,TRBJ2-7,CASSLGQTSNEQYF,TGTGCCAGCAGCTTAGGCCAAACTAGCAACGAGCAGTACTTC
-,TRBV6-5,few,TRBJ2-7,CASSYRNRGRSGEQYF,TGTGCCAGCAGTTACCGGAATAGAGGAAGGTCGGGGGAGCAGTACTTC
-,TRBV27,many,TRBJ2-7,CASRGQSYEQYF,TGTGCCAGCAGGGGCCAGTCCTACGAGCAGTACTTC
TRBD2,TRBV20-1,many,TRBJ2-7,CSASVGGRIYEQYF,TGCAGTGCCAGCGTAGGCGGGAGGATCTACGAGCAGTACTTC
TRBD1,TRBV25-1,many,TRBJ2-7,CASSGLRQGPYEQYF,TGTGCCAGCAGTGGATTAAGACAGGGGCCCTACGAGCAGTACTTC
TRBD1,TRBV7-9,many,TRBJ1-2,CASSLFAGGRYGYTF,TGTGCCAGCAGCTTATTCGCAGGGGGACGCTATGGCTACACCTTC
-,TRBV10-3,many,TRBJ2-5,CAISESGALEETQYF,TGTGCCATCAGTGAGTCGGGGGCCCTAGAGGAGACCCAGTACTTC
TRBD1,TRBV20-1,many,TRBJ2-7,CSAIRSGTGATYEQYF,TGCAGTGCTATTAGATCCGGGACAGGGGCTACCTACGAGCAGTACTTC
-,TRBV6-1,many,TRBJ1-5,CASSWGGSNNQPQHF,TGTGCCAGCAGCTGGGGGGGCAGCAACAATCAGCCCCAGCATTTT
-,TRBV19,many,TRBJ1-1,CASSFPFRGVTEAFF,TGTGCCAGTAGTTTCCCCTTCAGGGGAGTCACTGAAGCTTTCTTT
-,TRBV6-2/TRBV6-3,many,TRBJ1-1,CASSYPARGTEAFF,TGTGCCAGCAGTTACCCGGCCAGGGGCACTGAAGCTTTCTTT
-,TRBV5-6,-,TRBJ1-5,CASSLGTPTSEAQHF,TGTGCCAGCAGCTTGGGAACCCCAACTAGTGAGGCCCAGCATTTT
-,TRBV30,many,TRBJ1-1,CAWRGVPGTEAFF,TGTGCCTGGAGAGGGGTCCCCGGGACTGAAGCTTTCTTT
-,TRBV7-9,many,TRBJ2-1,CASSSPGEEQFF,TGTGCCAGCAGCTCCCCGGGGGAAGAGCAGTTCTTC
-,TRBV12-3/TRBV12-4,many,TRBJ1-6,CASSLQGNSPLHF,TGTGCCAGCAGTTTACAGGGAAATTCACCCCTCCACTTT
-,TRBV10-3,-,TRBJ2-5,CAISESPAGGFQETQYF,TGTGCCATCAGTGAGTCGCCGGCAGGGGGGTTCCAAGAGACCCAGTACTTC
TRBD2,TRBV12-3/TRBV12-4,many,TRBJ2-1,CASSFGVAGGGNEQFF,TGTGCCAGCAGTTTTGGAGTAGCGGGAGGGGGCAATGAGCAGTTCTTC
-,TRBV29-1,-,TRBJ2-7,CSVEYPGRPYEQYF,TGCAGCGTTGAATACCCAGGAAGGCCCTACGAGCAGTACTTC
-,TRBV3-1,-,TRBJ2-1,CASSPDRYEQFF,TGTGCCAGCAGCCCTGACCGGTACGAGCAGTTCTTC
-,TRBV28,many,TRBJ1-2,CASTPRRPAGGTF,TGTGCCAGCACCCCAAGGAGGCCGGCCGGCGGCACCTTC
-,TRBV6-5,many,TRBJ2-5,CASNMDTKETQYF,TGTGCCAGCAATATGGACACAAAAGAGACCCAGTACTTC
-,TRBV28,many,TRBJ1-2,CASSLWASINGYTF,TGTGCCAGCAGTTTATGGGCCTCAATCAATGGCTACACCTTC
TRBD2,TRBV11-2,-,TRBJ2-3,CASSLVAGGGTDTQYF,TGTGCCAGCAGCTTAGTAGCGGGGGGGGGCACAGATACGCAGTATTTT
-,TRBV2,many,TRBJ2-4,CASRRRFTAKNIQYF,TGTGCCAGCAGGCGACGGTTTACGGCCAAAAACATTCAGTACTTC
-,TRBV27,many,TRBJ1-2,CASSFLRAGADVNYGYTF,TGTGCCAGCAGTTTCTTGCGGGCCGGAGCCGACGTTAACTATGGCTACACCTTC
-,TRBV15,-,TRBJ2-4,CATSRELGFAEKNIQYF,TGTGCCACCAGCAGAGAGCTAGGGTTTGCAGAGAAAAACATTCAGTACTTC
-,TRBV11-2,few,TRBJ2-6,CASSSGPGGANVLTF,TGTGCCAGCAGCTCCGGACCGGGGGGGGCCAACGTCCTGACTTTC